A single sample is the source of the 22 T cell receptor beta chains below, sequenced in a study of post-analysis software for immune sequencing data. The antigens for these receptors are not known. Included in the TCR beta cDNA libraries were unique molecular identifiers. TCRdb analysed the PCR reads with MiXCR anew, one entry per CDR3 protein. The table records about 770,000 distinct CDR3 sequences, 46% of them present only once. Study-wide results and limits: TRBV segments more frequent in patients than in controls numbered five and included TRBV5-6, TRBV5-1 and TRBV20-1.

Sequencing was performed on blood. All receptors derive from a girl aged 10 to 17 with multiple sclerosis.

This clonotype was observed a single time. CDR3 amino acids: CASSFWEGDTGELFF. The CDR3 DNA sequence: TGTGCCAGCAGCTTTTGGGAGGGGGATACCGGGGAGCTGTTTTTT. The rearrangement uses TRBV7-8 and TRBJ2-2, with TRBD2 as a possible D gene (7 bases). Germline assignment: CDR1 SGHVS and CDR2 FQNEAQ. V was clipped by 3 bases and J by 5 bases, with 13 bases between them. This CDR3 region has 15 residues.

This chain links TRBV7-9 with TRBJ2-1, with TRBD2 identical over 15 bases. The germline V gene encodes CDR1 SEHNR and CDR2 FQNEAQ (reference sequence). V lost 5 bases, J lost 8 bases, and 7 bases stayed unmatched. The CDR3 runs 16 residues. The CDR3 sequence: CASSRGLAGGYDEQFF. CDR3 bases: TGTGCCAGCAGCCGTGGACTAGCGGGAGGGTATGATGAGCAGTTCTTC.

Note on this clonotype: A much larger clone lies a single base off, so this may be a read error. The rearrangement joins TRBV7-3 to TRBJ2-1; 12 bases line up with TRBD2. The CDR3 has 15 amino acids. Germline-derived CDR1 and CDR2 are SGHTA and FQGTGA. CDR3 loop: CAGSLGLAGNNEQFF. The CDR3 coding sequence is TGTGCCGGCAGCTTAGGACTAGCGGGGAACAATGAGCAGTTCTTC.

CDR3 region: CASSPMGRSTSYNEQFF. The CDR3 bases are TGTGCCAGCAGCCCAATGGGCCGGTCCACTTCCTACAATGAGCAGTTCTTC. V is TRBV28 and J is TRBJ2-1; no reliable D call. Trimming left V 6 bases short and J 1 base short, with 19 bases between. Germline CDR1 MDHEN, CDR2 SYDVKM. The CDR3 runs to 17 residues.

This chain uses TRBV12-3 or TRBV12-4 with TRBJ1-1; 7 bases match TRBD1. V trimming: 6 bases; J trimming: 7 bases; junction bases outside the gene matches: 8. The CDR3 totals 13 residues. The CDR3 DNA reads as TGTGCCAGCAGCCATGGGACAGTTGGTGAAGCTTTCTTT. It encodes CASSHGTVGEAFF.

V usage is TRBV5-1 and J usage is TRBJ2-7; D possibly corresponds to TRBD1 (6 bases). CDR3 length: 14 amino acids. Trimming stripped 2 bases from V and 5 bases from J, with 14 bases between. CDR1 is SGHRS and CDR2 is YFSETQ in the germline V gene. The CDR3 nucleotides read TGCGCCAGCAGCTTATCTGGGGGCAGGGACGAGCAGTACTTC. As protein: CASSLSGGRDEQYF.

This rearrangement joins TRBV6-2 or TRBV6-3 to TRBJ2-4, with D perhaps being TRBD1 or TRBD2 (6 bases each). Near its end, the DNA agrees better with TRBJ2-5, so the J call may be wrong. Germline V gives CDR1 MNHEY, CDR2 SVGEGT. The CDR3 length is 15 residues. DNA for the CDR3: TGTGCCAGCAGTTACGCCACAGGGAGGTTGGAGACCCAGTACTTC. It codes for CASSYATGRLETQYF.

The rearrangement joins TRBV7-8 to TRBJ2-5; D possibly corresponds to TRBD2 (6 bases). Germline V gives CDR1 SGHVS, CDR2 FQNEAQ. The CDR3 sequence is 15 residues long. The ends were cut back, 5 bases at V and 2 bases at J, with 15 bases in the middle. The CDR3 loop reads CASSPRDRRQETQYF. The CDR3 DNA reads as TGTGCCAGCAGCCCGCGGGACCGACGACAAGAGACCCAGTACTTC.

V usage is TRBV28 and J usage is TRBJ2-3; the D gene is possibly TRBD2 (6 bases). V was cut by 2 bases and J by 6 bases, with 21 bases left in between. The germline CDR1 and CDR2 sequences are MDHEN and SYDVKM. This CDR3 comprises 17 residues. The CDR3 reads CASSLEGGIPRPDTQYF. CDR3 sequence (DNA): TGTGCCAGCAGTTTAGAAGGCGGGATTCCGAGGCCGGATACGCAGTATTTT.

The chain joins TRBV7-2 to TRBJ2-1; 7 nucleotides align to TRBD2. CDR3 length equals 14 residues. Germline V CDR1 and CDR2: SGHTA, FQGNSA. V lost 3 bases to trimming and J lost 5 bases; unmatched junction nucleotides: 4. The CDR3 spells CASSFLGRNNEQFF. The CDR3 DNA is TGTGCCAGCAGCTTTCTCGGGAGGAACAATGAGCAGTTCTTC.

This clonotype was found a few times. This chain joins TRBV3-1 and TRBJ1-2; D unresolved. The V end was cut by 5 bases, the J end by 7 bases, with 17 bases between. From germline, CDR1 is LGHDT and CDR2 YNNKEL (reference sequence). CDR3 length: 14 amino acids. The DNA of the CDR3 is TGTGCCAGCAGCACTCGGTTGCAAGGTGGTGGCTACACCTTC. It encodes CASSTRLQGGGYTF. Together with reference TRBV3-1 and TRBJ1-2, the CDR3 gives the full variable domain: DTAVSQTPKYLVTQMGNDKSIKCEQNLGHDTMYWYKQDSKKFLKIMFSYNNKELIINETVPNRFSPKSPDKAHLNLHINSLELGDSAVYFCASSTRLQGGGYTFGSGTRLTVV.

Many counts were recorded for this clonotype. CDR3 sequence reads: CSAARLAGDWADTQYF. The CDR3 bases are TGCAGTGCTGCCAGACTAGCGGGAGATTGGGCAGATACGCAGTATTTT. The chain has TRBV20-1 and TRBJ2-3, with 12 bases matching TRBD2. Trimming at V came to 5 bases and at J to 4 bases, leaving 10 bases not matched to a gene. Germline CDR1 is DFQATT and CDR2 is SNEGSKA (reference sequence). The CDR3 is 16 residues long.

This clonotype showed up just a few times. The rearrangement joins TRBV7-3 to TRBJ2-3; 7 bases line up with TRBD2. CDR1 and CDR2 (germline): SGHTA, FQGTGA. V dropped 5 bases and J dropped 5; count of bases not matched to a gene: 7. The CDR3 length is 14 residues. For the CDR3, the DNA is TGTGCCAGCAGCGCCACCGGGGGGAAAGATACGCAGTATTTT. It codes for CASSATGGKDTQYF.

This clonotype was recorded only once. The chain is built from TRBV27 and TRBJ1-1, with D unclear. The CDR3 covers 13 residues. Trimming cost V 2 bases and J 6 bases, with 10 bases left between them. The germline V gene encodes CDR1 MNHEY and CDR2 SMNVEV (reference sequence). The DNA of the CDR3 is TGTGCCAGCAGTTTAGCCGGGTTCGCTGAAGCTTTCTTT. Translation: CASSLAGFAEAFF.

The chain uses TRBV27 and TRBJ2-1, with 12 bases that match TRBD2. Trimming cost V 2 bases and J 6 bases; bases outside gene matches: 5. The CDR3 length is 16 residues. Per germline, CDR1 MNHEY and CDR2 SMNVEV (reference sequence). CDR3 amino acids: CASSLLRGLAGNEQFF. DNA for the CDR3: TGTGCCAGCAGTTTACTAAGGGGACTAGCGGGCAATGAGCAGTTCTTC.

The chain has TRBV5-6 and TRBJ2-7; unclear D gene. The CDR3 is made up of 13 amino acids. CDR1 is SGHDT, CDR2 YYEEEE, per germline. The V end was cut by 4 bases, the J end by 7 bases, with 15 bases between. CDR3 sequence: CASSTGLVGEQYF. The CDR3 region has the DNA TGTGCCAGCAGCACCGGGCTGGTGGGTGAGCAGTACTTC.

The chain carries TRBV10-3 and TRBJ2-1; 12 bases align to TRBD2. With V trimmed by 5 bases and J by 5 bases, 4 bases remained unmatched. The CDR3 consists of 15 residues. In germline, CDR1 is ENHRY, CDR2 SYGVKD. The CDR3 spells CAISTGTSGHNEQFF. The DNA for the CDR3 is TGTGCCATCAGTACCGGGACTAGCGGGCACAATGAGCAGTTCTTC.

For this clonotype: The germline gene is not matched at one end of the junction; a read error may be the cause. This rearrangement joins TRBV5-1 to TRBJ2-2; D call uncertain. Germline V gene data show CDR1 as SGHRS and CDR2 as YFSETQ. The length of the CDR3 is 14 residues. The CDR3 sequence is CASSLVSKTGELFF. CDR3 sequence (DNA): TGCGCCAGCAGCTTGGTATCGAAAACCGGGGAGCTGTTTTTT. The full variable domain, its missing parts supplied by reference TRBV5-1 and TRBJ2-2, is KAGVTQTPRYLIKTRGQQVTLSCSPISGHRSVSWYQQTPGQGLQFLFEYFSETQRNKGNFPGRFSGRQFSNSRSEMNVSTLELGDSALYLCASSLVSKTGELFFGEGSRLTVL.

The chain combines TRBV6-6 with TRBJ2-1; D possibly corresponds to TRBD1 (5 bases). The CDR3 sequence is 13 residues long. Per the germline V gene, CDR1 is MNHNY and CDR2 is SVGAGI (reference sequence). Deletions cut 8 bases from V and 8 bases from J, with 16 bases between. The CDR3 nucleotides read TGTGCCAGCGGTGTGGACAAACCCCATGAGCAGTTCTTC. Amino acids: CASGVDKPHEQFF.

CDR3: CASSSPGTSGPEQFF. The CDR3 DNA sequence: TGTGCCAGCAGTTCACCCGGGACCTCGGGCCCTGAGCAGTTCTTC. This chain connects TRBV6-2 or TRBV6-3 to TRBJ2-1; D is perhaps TRBD1 or TRBD2 (5 bases each). V was shortened by 4 bases and J by 9 bases, with 19 bases between the two germline ends. Germline V CDR1 and CDR2: MNHEY, SVGEGT. The CDR3 length is 15 residues.

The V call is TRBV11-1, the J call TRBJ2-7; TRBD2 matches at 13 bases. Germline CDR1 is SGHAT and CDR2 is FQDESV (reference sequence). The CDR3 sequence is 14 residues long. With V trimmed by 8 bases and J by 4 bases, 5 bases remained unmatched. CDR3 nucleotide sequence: TGTGCCAGCCAGCGGACTAGCGGGAGTTACGAGCAGTACTTC. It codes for CASQRTSGSYEQYF. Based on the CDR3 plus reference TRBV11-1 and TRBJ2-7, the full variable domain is EAEVAQSPRYKITEKSQAVAFWCDPISGHATLYWYRQILGQGPELLVQFQDESVVDDSQLPKDRFSAERLKGVDSTLKIQPAELGDSAMYLCASQRTSGSYEQYFGPGTRLTVT.

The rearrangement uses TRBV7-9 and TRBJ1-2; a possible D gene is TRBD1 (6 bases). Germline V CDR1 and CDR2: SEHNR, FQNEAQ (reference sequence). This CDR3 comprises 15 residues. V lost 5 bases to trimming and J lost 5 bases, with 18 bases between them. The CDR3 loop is CASSTSQGLLYGYTF. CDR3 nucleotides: TGTGCCAGCAGCACCTCCCAGGGGCTCCTTTATGGCTACACCTTC.